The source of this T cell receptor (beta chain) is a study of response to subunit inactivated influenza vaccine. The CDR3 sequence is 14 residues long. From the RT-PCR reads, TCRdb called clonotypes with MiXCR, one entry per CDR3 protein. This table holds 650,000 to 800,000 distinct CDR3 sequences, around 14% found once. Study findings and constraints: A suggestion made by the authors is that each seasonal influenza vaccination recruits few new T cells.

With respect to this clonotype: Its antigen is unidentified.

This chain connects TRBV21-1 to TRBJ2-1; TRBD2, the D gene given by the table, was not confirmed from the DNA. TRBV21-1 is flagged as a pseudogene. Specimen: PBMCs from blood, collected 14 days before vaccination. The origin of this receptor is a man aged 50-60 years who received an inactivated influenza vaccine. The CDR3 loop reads CASSKRGPVNEQFF. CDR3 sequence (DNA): TGTGCCAGCAGCAAACGAGGGCCGGTGAATGAGCAGTTCTTC.